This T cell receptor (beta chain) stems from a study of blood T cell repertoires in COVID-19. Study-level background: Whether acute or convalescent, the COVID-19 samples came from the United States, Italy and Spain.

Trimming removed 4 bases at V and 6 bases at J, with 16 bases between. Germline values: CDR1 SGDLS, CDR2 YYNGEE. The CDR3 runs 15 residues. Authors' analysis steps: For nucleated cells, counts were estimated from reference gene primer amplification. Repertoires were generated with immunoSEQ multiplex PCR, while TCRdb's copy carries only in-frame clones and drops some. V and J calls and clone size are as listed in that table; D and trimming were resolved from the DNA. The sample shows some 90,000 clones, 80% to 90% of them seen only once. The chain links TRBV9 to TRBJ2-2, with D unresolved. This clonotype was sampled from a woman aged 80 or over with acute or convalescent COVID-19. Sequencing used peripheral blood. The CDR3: CASSPSGSPPGELFF. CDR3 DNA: TGTGCCAGCAGCCCCTCAGGTTCGCCTCCCGGGGAGCTGTTTTTT.